This T cell receptor (beta chain) was recorded in a study of tumor-infiltrating lymphocytes in primary liver carcinoma (dated by TCRdb to about 2017). Regarding the complete study: Surgical resection was performed in China between 2015 and early 2016 on about five patients with histopathologically diagnosed primary liver carcinoma. Hepatocellular carcinoma (four) or combined HCC and intrahepatic cholangiocarcinoma (one) was present in the five patients, who were three men and two women aged 30 to 69 years. Tumors of the five patients were stage T1-T3 N0M0 with maximum diameters of roughly 4 to 11 cm. Roughly 3.5 to 7.5 million productive TCRbeta reads were obtained per sample, and no significant difference in read depth was found between tissue types. For each liver tumor, the study sampled five regions along with adjacent normal tissue and blood, and applied TCRbeta repertoire sequencing, expression microarrays and whole-exome sequencing. A total of 35 or so specimens from 5 patients went through TCRbeta repertoire sequencing, namely 25 tumor regions, 5 adjacent noncancerous liver tissues and 5 peripheral blood samples. Reproducibility between technical replicate repertoires was high, with correlation coefficients above 0.95 and mean shared-clone rates about 0.9. The full study reports these points: Only the TCR beta chain was sequenced, so true repertoire diversity is likely underestimated because unpaired alpha chains were not captured. Only a few patients were included in the study, and the authors note that the findings should be validated in a larger study. Bulk unsorted samples precluded comparing CD4+ and CD8+ T cell repertoires. The top 250 clones made up a significantly larger repertoire fraction in tumors than in blood (p = 0.039). Pairs of tumor regions showed greater repertoire overlap (mean around 36%) than tumor-adjacent pairs (about 17%) or tumor-blood pairs (roughly 15%), which is consistent with antigen-driven expansion.

TCRbeta-specific cDNA was reverse-transcribed from about 500 ng total RNA using a constant-region primer and ProtoScript II reverse transcriptase. The TCRbeta libraries were prepared through three rounds of nested multiplex PCR following a slightly modified ARM-PCR procedure. Multiplex TRBV1-TRBV30 forward primers and a Cbeta reverse primer were used in the first two PCR rounds, each of which was run for approximately 11 cycles. Sample barcodes and Illumina adapters were added in a final 25-cycle PCR with Deep VentR polymerase. Before sequencing, amplicons between 200 and 500 bp were purified from gel using a QIAquick gel extraction kit. An Illumina HiSeq 2500 was used to sequence the TCRbeta amplicons with 250-bp paired-end reads. Concerning the study's data processing: To recover full CDR3 sequences, reads were quality-trimmed using Trimmomatic v0.33 and paired reads were then merged using FLASH v1.2.11. MiGEC v1.2.1b assigned V, D and J germline segments to the rearranged TCRbeta sequences. Clonotype statistics, along with Shannon-Wiener diversity indices, were calculated using VDJtools v1.0.0. Except for diversity analysis, only the 250 most abundant clonotypes of each sample were used in subsequent analyses to reduce sampling bias. Starting from the raw public reads, TCRdb applied fastp trimming at Q25, assembled clones with MiXCR and retained in-frame beta chains. Each CDR3 protein gets just one entry, which takes the most common genes and DNA from the rows behind it. TCRdb, not the original authors, processed these V and J calls. Counted in this sample were roughly 180,000 distinct CDR3 sequences; roughly 60% of them appeared once. Of the sample, around 74% falls within the top ten clones.

Blood RNA was extracted from unsorted whole blood with TRIzol reagent; germline DNA came from the DNeasy Blood & Tissue kit. Patients had chronic HBV infection and were treatment-naive at sampling. Before surgery, approximately 3.7 milliliters of peripheral blood were drawn into K2EDTA tubes. Regarding this clonotype: Its antigen has not been determined. Within one base of it there is no much larger clone, and no base qualities were kept.

CDR3 length: 15 amino acids, cysteine to phenylalanine. This entry keeps only the CDR3 DNA: 45 bases, framed from base 1. CDR1 SGHAT and CDR2 FQNNGV are derived from the germline V gene. V drops 1 base and J drops 4 bases, leaving 13 bases in between. This TCR derives from a man between 40 and 49 years old with primary liver carcinoma and hepatitis B virus infection. Recombination joined TRBV11-2 with TRBJ2-5, with the D gene uncertain. Sample: peripheral blood. CDR3 sequence: CASSLATVTSETQYF. The nucleotides are TGTGCCAGCAGCTTAGCGACTGTTACATCAGAGACCCAGTACTTC. With the rest looked up from the reference TRBV11-2 and TRBJ2-5 genes rather than sequenced, the full variable domain is EAGVAQSPRYKIIEKRQSVAFWCNPISGHATLYWYQQILGQGPKLLIQFQNNGVVDDSQLPKDRFSAERLKGVDSTLKIQPAKLEDSAVYLCASSLATVTSETQYFGPGTRLLVL.